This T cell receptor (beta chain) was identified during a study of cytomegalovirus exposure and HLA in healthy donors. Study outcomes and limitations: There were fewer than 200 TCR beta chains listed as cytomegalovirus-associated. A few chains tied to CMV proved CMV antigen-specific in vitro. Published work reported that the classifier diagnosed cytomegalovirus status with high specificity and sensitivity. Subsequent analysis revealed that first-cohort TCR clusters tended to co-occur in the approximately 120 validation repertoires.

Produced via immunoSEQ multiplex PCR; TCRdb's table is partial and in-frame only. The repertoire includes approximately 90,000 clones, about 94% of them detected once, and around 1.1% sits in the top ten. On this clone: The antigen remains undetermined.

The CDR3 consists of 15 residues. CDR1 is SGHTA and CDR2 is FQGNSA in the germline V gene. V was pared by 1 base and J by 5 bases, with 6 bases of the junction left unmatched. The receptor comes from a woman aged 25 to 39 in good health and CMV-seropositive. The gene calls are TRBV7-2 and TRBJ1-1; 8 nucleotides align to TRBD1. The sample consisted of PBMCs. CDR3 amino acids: CASSLGPGGRTEAFF. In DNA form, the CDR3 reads TGTGCCAGCAGCTTAGGGCCAGGGGGCCGTACTGAAGCTTTCTTT. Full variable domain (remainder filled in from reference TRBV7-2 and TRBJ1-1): GAGVSQSPSNKVTEKGKDVELRCDPISGHTALYWYRQSLGQGLEFLIYFQGNSAPDKSGLPSDRFSAERTGGSVSTLTIQRTQQEDSAVYLCASSLGPGGRTEAFFGQGTRLTVV.